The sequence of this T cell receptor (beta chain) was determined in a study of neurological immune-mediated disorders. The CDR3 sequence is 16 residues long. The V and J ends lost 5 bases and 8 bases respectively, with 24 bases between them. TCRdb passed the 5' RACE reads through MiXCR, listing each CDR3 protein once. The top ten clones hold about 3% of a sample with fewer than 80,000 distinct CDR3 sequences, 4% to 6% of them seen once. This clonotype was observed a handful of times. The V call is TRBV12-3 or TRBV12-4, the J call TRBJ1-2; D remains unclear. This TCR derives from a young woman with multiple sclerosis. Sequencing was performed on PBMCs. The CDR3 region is CASSTSGSILDVGYTF. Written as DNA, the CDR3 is TGTGCCAGCAGTACCTCCGGGTCCATTCTAGATGTAGGCTACACCTTC.